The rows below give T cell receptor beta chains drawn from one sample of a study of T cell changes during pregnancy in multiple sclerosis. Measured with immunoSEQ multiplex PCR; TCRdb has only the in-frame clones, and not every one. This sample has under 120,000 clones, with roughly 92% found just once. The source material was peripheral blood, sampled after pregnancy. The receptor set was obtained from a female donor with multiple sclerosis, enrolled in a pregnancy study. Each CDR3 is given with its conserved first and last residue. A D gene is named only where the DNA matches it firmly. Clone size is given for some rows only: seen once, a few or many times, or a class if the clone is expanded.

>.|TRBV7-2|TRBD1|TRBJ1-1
CASSLAGQMNTEAFF
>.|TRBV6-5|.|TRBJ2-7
CASSYSSGVAYEQYF
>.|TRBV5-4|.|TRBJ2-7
CASSSASSYEQYF
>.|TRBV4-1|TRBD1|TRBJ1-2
CASSQPLGQGGGYTF
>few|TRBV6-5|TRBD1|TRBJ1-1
CASRITQGMNTEAFF
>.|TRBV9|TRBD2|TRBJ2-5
CASSLAGGLGETQYF
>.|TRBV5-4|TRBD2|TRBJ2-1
CASTPAGLGTGEQFF
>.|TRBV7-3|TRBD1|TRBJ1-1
CASSLGQGQGDTEAFF
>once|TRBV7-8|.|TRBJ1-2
CASSLGQWGPNYGYTF
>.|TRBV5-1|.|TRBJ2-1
CASSLGGGASVYNEQFF
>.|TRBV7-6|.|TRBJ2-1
CASSLGGGARNEQFF
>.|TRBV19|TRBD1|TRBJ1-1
CASRRRPEDRDEAFF
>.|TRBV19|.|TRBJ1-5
CASSEVSSNQPQHF
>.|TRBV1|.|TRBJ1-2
CTSSQDEWASGNSYGYTF
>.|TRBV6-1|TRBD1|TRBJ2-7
CASSSDRDSDEQYF
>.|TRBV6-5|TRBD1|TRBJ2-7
CASSLTGGAEYF
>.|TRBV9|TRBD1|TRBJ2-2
CASSVRGQTGELFF
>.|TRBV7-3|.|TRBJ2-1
CASSSMRGDEQFF
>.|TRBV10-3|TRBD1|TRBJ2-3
CAISESNSETGHPDTQYF
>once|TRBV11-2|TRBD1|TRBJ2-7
CASSFRMTGTGGLYEQYF
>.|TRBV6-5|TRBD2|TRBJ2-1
CASSPRLAGGHEQFF
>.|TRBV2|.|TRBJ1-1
CASSGLLLNTEAFF
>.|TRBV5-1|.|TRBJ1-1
CASSLDSEAFF
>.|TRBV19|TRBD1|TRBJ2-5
CASSIGGTGQETQYF
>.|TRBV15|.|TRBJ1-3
CATSKGGSGNTIYF
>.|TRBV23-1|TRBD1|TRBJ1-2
CASSHHGQGARGYTF
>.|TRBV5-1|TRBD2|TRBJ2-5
CASSLLGLAEETQYF
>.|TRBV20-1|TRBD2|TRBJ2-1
CSASRGGEQFF
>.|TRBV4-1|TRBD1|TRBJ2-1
CASSQDFQGVREQFF
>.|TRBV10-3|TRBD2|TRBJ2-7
CAISVSGSSYEQYF
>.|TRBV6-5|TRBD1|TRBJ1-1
CAVKTGSMNTEAFF
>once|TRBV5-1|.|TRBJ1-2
CASSLSTGGGIGYTF
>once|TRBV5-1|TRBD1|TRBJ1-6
CASSRGQGISRSPLHF
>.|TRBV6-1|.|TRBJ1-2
CASSEAWALGDGYTF
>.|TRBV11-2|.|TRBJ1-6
CASSLGGDLGNSPLHF
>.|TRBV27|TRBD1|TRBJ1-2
CASSPGTGINYGYTF
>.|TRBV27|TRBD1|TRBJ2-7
CASSLRDRAHEQYF
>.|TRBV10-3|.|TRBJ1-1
CAIRGAGQNTEAFF
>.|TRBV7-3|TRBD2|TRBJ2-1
CASSLAAGGPQGEQFF
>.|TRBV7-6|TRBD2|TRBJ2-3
CASSLAGSGGPTYTQYF
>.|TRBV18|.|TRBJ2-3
CASSFFQGDTQYF
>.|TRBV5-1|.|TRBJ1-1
CASNPTAGYRAYEAFF